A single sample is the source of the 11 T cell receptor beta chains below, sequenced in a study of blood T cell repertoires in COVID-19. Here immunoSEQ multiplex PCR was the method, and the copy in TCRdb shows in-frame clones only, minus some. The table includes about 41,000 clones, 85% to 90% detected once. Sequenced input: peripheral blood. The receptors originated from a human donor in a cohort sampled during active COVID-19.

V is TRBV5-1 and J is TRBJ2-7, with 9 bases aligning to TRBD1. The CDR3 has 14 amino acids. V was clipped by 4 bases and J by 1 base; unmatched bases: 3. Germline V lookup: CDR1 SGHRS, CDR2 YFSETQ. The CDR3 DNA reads TGCGCCAGCAGCGGGGGACAGGGTTCCTACGAGCAGTACTTC. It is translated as CASSGGQGSYEQYF.

The CDR3 here is CASSFGDYSNNEQFF. Here the CDR3 DNA reads TGTGCCAGCAGCTTTGGGGACTATAGTAACAATGAGCAGTTCTTC. This rearrangement joins TRBV5-8 to TRBJ2-1, with 7 bases that match TRBD2. CDR3 size: 15 residues. Trimming cost V 2 bases and J 5 bases; bases outside gene matches: 7. The V gene's germline CDR1 is SGHTS and CDR2 YDEGEE.

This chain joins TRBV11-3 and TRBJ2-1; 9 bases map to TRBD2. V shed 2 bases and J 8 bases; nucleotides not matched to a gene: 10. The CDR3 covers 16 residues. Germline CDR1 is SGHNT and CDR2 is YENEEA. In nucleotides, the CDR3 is TGTGCCAGCAGCTTACGGCGGGAGGGGGCTTTAGATGAGCAGTTCTTC. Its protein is CASSLRREGALDEQFF.

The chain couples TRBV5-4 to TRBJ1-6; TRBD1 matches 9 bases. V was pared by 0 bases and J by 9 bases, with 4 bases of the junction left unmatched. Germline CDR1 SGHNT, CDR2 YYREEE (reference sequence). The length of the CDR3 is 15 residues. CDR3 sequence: CASSLEGQGSSPLHF. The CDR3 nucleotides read TGTGCCAGCAGCTTGGAGGGACAGGGAAGTTCACCCCTCCACTTT.

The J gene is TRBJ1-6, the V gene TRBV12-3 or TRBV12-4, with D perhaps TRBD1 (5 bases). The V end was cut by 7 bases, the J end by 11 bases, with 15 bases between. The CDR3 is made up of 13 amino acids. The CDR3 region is CASNRREGAPLHF. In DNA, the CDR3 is TGTGCCAGCAATCGACGAGAAGGGGCACCCCTCCACTTT.

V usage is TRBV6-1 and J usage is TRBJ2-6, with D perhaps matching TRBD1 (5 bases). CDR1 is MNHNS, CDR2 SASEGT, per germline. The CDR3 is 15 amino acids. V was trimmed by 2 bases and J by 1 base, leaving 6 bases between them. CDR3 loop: CASSEHRSGANVLTF. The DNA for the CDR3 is TGTGCCAGCAGTGAACACAGGTCTGGGGCCAACGTCCTGACTTTC.

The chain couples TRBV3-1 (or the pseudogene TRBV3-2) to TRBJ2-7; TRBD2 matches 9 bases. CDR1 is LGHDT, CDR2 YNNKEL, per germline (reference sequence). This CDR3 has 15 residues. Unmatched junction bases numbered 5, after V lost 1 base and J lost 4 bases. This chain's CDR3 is CASSQAAGGPYEQYF. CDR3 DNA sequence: TGTGCCAGCAGCCAAGCCGCGGGAGGGCCTTACGAGCAGTACTTC.

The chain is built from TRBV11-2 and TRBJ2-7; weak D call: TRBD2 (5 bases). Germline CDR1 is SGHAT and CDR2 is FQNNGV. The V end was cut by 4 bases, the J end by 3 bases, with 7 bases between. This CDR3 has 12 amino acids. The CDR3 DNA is TGTGCCAGCAGCTCTACTAGCTACGAGCAGTACTTC. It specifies CASSSTSYEQYF.

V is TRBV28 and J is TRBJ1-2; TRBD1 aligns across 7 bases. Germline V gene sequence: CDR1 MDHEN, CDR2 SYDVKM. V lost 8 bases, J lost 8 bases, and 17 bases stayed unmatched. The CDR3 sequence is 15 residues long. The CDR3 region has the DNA TGTGCCAGCGGCTCTTACCAGCCGGGACAGCGGGGCTACACCTTC. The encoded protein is CASGSYQPGQRGYTF.

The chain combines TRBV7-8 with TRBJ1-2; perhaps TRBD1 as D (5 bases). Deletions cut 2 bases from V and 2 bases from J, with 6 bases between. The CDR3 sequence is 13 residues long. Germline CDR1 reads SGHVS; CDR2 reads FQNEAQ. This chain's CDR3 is CASSLQGNYGYTF. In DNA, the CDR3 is TGTGCCAGCAGCTTACAGGGAAACTATGGCTACACCTTC.

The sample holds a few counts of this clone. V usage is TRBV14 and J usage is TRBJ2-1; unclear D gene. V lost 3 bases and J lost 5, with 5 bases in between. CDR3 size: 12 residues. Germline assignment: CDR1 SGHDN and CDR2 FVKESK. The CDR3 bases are TGTGCCAGCAGCCATGAGAACAATGAGCAGTTCTTC. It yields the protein CASSHENNEQFF.